This T cell receptor beta chain derives from a study of blood T cells in healthy people across ages. Findings and caveats of the study: Per million T cells, the diversity of TCR beta decreased roughly linearly as age advanced.

For this clonotype: The antigen is undetermined.

Through a sample-barcoded 5' primer and a J-beta primer mix, a second PCR was run for 7 to 11 cycles. With 12 random nucleotides, a template-switch adaptor tagged each individual cDNA molecule. TCRdb recomputed calls from the 5' RACE reads with MiXCR, one row per CDR3 protein. The data hold roughly 800,000 distinct CDR3 sequences, with roughly 25% observed a single time. These data were also filed under a second study, of T cells of mothers and their children. That work contributes: The donors comprised about six children and their three healthy Caucasian mothers.

This clonotype was obtained from a boy between 5 and 17 years old in good health. Sequenced: blood.

In DNA, the CDR3 is TGTGCCAGCAGCTTACAGGGGGACCCGGCAGAGACCCAGTACTTC. It specifies CASSLQGDPAETQYF. The chain couples TRBV7-9 to TRBJ2-5; 7 positions match TRBD1. V was pared by 2 bases and J by 4 bases, with 7 bases of the junction left unmatched. The germline V gene has CDR1 SEHNR and CDR2 FQNEAQ (reference sequence). The CDR3 length is 15 residues.